This T cell receptor beta chain comes out of a study of Ad26.COV2.S vaccination and SARS-CoV-2 variants. Overall study findings and caveats: Placebo recipients had lower spike-specific TCR breadth than vaccine recipients. Estimates derived from TCR breadth and depth analyses may have underestimated total T cell responses. Substantial breadth in spike-specific CD8+ and CD4+ T cell responses was reportedly seen after vaccination.

Assay: immunoSEQ multiplex PCR; the TCRdb copy retains only in-frame clones and omits some. The table records more than 400,000 clones, roughly 90% of them present only once. This CDR3 comprises 16 residues. The germline V gene encodes CDR1 SGHAT and CDR2 FQNNGV. J lost 4 bases, V lost 2 bases, and 6 bases had no gene match. Treatment described: approximately 18 received Ad26.COV2.S at low or high dose, single or two shots; about 5 received placebo; per-sample allocation not given. The samples were gathered on day 63 after the first injection of vaccine or placebo. Expressing Wuhan-strain SARS-CoV-2 spike, an Ad26 vector served as the vaccine. In regard to this clone: Its antigen is not identified.

This clonotype was sampled from a person aged 18-65 years who received the Ad26.COV2.S COVID-19 vaccine or a placebo. The sample was peripheral blood, taken in a trial of Ad26.COV2.S vaccine versus placebo. This rearrangement joins TRBV11-2 to TRBJ2-1; 9 bases are shared with TRBD2. CDR3 in DNA: TGTGCCAGCAGCTTATCGGGCGGGGGGGCTTACAATGAGCAGTTCTTC. This codes for CASSLSGGGAYNEQFF.